Below, one TCR beta chain is given with its context. Germline V lookup: CDR1 SQVTM, CDR2 ANQGSEA. V dropped 1 base and J dropped 6 bases, with 7 bases sitting between them. This CDR3 has 12 amino acids. Each of the donors was a healthy adult who was HIV-negative and had not had a recent acute infection or vaccination. The sample originates from a study of shared clonotypes between healthy human individuals. The study ran the assay at deep level. The authors distributed each subset's genomic DNA evenly over several immunoSEQ plates. Original processing methods: From ImmunoSEQ came sequences covering only the junction and carrying no quality scores, so filtering differed. Repertoires were generated with immunoSEQ multiplex PCR, while TCRdb's copy carries only in-frame clones and drops some. D and trimming come from the DNA, and the V and J calls and clone size come from that table. This table holds about 450,000 clones, around 79% found once.

This TCR was sampled from a middle-aged woman in good health. Some clones in this sample may be carry-over from other donors' samples. This chain joins TRBV29-1 and TRBJ2-4, with unresolved D. The sequencing input was PBMCs. DNA for the CDR3: TGCAGCGTTGAAGCCGGTGGAAACATTCAGTACTTC. This translates into CSVEAGGNIQYF.